Sequencing of this T cell receptor beta chain was carried out in a study of blood T cell repertoires in COVID-19. Study-wide background: The samples span acute and convalescent COVID-19 from the United States, Italy and Spain.

Profiled with immunoSEQ multiplex PCR; TCRdb holds only in-frame clones, not every one. In the table there are around 220,000 clones, 75% to 90% of which are singletons. The sequenced sample was peripheral blood. The origin of this receptor is a human donor in a cohort sampled during active COVID-19.

DNA of the CDR3: TGTGCCAGCAGCCCTAGTACCGCGGAGACTAGCGGGAGGCCCCCCTACGAGCAGTACTTC. This codes for CASSPSTAETSGRPPYEQYF. V and J are TRBV9 and TRBJ2-7, with 13 bases that match TRBD2. Germline loops: CDR1 SGDLS, CDR2 YYNGEE. J was trimmed by 2 bases and V by 4 bases; bases with no gene match: 18. This CDR3 is built from 20 residues.